This T cell receptor beta chain was sequenced for a study of blood T cells in healthy people across ages. Study observations and caveats: Changes seen in expanded clonotypes were possibly confounded by donor CMV status left unknown. Percentage of naive T cells showed a strong correlation with TCR beta diversity.

The germline CDR1 and CDR2 sequences are WSHSY and SAAADI. The germline V and J ends were trimmed by 5 bases and 5 bases, with 21 bases remaining between them. The CDR3 has 16 residues. With a J-beta primer mix and a sample-barcoded 5' primer, a second PCR ran 7 to 11 cycles. In TCRdb, the 5' RACE reads were re-called with MiXCR into one record per CDR3 protein. The sample has about 290,000 distinct CDR3 sequences; around 27% are singletons. In the case of this clonotype: The target antigen is unknown.

The gene calls are TRBV10-2 and TRBJ1-1; D perhaps matches TRBD1 (6 bases). The receptor comes from a woman aged 65 to 85 in good health. The material sequenced was blood. CDR3: CASSPLSGGMITEAFF. CDR3 in DNA: TGCGCCAGCAGTCCCTTGAGCGGGGGCATGATTACTGAAGCTTTCTTT.